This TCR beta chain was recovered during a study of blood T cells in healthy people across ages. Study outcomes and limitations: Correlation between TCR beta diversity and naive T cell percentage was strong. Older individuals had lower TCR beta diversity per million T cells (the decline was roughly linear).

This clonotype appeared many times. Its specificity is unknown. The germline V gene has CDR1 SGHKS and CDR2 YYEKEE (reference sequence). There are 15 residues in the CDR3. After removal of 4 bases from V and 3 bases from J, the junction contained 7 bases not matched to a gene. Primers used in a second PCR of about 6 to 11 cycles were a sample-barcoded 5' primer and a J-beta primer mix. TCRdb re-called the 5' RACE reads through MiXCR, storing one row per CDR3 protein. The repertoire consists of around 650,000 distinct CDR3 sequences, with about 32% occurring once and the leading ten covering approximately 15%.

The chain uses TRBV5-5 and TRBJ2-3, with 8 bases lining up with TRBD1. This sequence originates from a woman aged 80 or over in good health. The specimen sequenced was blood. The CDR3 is CASSQQGALTDTQYF. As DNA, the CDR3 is TGTGCCAGCAGCCAGCAGGGGGCGCTTACAGATACGCAGTATTTT.